This T cell receptor beta chain was sequenced for a study of regulatory T cells in long-lasting Graves disease. Germline loops: CDR1 MNHEY, CDR2 SMNVEV (reference sequence). CDR3 size: 14 residues. V lost 4 bases and J lost 4, with 14 bases in between. Both iRepertoire HTBI primers and Arm-PCR of CDR3 regions were used to build the TCR beta libraries. One entry per CDR3 protein, called by TCRdb with MiXCR from the multiplex PCR reads. The table has about 380,000 distinct CDR3 sequences, around 15% seen once. Time point here: newly diagnosed GD, antithyroid drugs for less than 3 months. The TCR library used RNA extracted from PBMCs. This clonotype was detected many times.

This sample comprised peripheral blood mononuclear cells (PBMCs), obtained at new diagnosis, from a patient treated with antithyroid drugs. The rearrangement uses TRBV27 and TRBJ2-7, with D possibly being TRBD1 (6 bases). The clonotype comes from a female donor with Graves disease. The CDR3 DNA reads TGTGCCAGCAGTTATGGACAGAAAGGGTACGAGCAGTACTTC. Protein product: CASSYGQKGYEQYF.